In this sample, the clone carrying this T cell receptor (beta chain) turned up many times. Its antigen is not known. The study amplified TCR beta CDR3 regions using RNA transcripts. After a first-round RT-PCR with HTBI primers, a second-round multiplex PCR was run. MiXCR, run by TCRdb on the multiplex PCR reads, gives a single entry per CDR3 protein. The data contain about 700,000 distinct CDR3 sequences, 35% to 50% of them singletons. The data were taken from a study of Graves' ophthalmopathy and Graves' hyperthyroidism. General study results and limits: The majority of expanded thyroid clonotypes above 0.001 frequency also occurred in blood.

Ophthalmopathy donors were characterized by moderate-to-severe activity, CAS of at least 3, NOSPECS of at least 4, and duration under 3 months. Additional autoimmune diseases, uncontrolled infections, pregnancy or lactation disqualified patients. The V segment lost 2 bases and the J segment 4 bases; nucleotides outside the gene matches: 8. The length of the CDR3 is 17 residues. CDR1 is KGHDR and CDR2 is SFDVKD in the germline V gene. This chain connects TRBV24-1 to TRBJ2-2; the match to TRBD1 covers 8 bases. Sequencing was performed on peripheral blood. The clonotype was recovered from an adult man with Graves' ophthalmopathy. CDR3 loop: CATSDSVPGQVTGELFF. The CDR3 nucleotides read TGTGCCACCAGTGATTCCGTCCCGGGACAGGTCACCGGGGAGCTGTTTTTT.